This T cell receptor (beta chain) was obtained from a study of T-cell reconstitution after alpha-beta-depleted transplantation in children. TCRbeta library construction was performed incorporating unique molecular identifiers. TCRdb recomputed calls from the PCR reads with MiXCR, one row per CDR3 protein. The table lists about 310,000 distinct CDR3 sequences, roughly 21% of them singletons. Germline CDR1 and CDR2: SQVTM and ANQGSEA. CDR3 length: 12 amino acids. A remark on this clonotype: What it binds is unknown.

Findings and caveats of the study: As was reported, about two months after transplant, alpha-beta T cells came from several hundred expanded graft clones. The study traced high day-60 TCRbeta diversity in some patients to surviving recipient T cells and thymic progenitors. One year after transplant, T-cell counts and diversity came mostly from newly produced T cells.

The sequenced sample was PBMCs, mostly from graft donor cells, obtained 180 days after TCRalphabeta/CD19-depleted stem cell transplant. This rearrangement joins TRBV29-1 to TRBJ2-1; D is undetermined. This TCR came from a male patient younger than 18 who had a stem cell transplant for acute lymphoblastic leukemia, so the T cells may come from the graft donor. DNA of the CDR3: TGCACCGGAGACGGGCCGGGCGATGAGCAGTTCTTC. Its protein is CTGDGPGDEQFF.